The 26 T cell receptor beta chains below all came from one sample that was sequenced in a study of T cell repertoires in aging, cancer and after chemotherapy. TCR beta rearrangements were amplified from peripheral blood genomic DNA. Rearranged V-D-J TRB sequences were amplified with a mixed TRB-A/B primer pool. TCRdb analysed the multiplex PCR reads with MiXCR anew, one entry per CDR3 protein. The sample holds approximately 8,300 distinct CDR3 sequences; approximately 31% are singletons and the top ten take over 10%. Sample: blood. The receptors come from a human donor in good health. The donor label of this sample is uncertain.

The rearrangement joins TRBV6-5 to TRBJ1-6, with 8 bases lining up with TRBD1. This CDR3 contains 15 residues. Germline V gene sequence: CDR1 MNHEY, CDR2 SVGAGI. Trimming removed 4 bases from V and 8 bases from J; junction bases left unmatched: 7. CDR3 sequence (DNA): TGTGCCAGCAGTTTGGGCGGCAGGGGGCATTCACCCCTCCACTTT. Protein sequence: CASSLGGRGHSPLHF.

This clonotype was picked up a small number of times. V gene TRBV6-2 or TRBV6-3 combines with J gene TRBJ1-2; a weak D match, TRBD1 (6 bases). V lost 8 bases to trimming and J lost 8 bases, with 18 bases between them. Germline-derived CDR1 and CDR2 are MNHEY and SVGEGT. CDR3 size: 13 residues. Written as DNA, the CDR3 is TGTGCCAGCCGGGGCCAGGGGCGAGGAGGCTACACCTTC. This gives the protein CASRGQGRGGYTF.

This chain joins TRBV27 and TRBJ2-3, with 7 nucleotides matching TRBD1. The CDR3 runs 15 residues. The germline V gene has CDR1 MNHEY and CDR2 SMNVEV (reference sequence). The V and J ends lost 7 bases and 4 bases, in that order; junction bases with no gene match: 11. CDR3 sequence: CASTLTGYGADTQYF. The CDR3 bases are TGTGCCAGCACCTTGACAGGGTATGGTGCAGATACGCAGTATTTT.

This clonotype was seen a handful of times. The chain is built from TRBV24-1 and TRBJ2-1, with D maybe TRBD2 (5 bases). Trimming shortened V by 4 bases and J by 5 bases, and 14 bases separated the two germline ends. The CDR3 has 15 amino acids. The germline V gene has CDR1 KGHDR and CDR2 SFDVKD. For the CDR3, the DNA is TGTGCCACCAGTGACTACCGGACTGGCCACAATGAGCAGTTCTTC. Its translation: CATSDYRTGHNEQFF.

This clonotype came up a few times. CDR3 DNA: TGTGCCAGCAGCTCCGGACAGAGCACCGGGGAGCTGTTTTTT. Residues: CASSSGQSTGELFF. The chain combines TRBV5-5 with TRBJ2-2, with D tentatively TRBD1 (6 bases). The germline V and J ends were trimmed by 3 bases and 4 bases, with 10 bases remaining between them. The CDR3 runs 14 residues. The germline CDR1 and CDR2 sequences are SGHKS and YYEKEE (reference sequence).

This clonotype was detected a few times. V gene TRBV30 combines with J gene TRBJ2-1; tentative D call: TRBD2 (7 bases). Between the trimmed V and J ends, which lost 4 bases and 3 bases, there was a span of 19 bases. CDR3 length: 16 residues. Germline V CDR1 and CDR2: GTSNPN, SVGIG (reference sequence). CDR3 in DNA: TGTGCCTGGACCTCTTTGCGGGGGCTTTACTACAATGAGCAGTTCTTC. Its protein product is CAWTSLRGLYYNEQFF.

The count of this clonotype is one. The chain couples TRBV5-1 to TRBJ2-7; D is perhaps TRBD1 (6 bases). Germline V lookup: CDR1 SGHRS, CDR2 YFSETQ. V shed 4 bases and J shed 3 bases, with 11 bases lying between them. CDR3 length: 13 residues. DNA of the CDR3: TGCGCCAGCAGCCTGGACAGATACTACGAGCAGTACTTC. Protein sequence: CASSLDRYYEQYF.

CDR3 DNA: TGTGCCAGCAGTTTAGTCGCAGGGGGCGATGGCTACACCTTC. This sequence encodes CASSLVAGGDGYTF. This chain links TRBV27 with TRBJ1-2, with TRBD1 matching over 8 bases. There are 14 residues in the CDR3. V lost 2 bases and J lost 6; bases outside the gene matches: 5. The germline V gene has CDR1 MNHEY and CDR2 SMNVEV (reference sequence).

This chain connects TRBV12-3 or TRBV12-4 to TRBJ1-3, with 10 bases matching TRBD1. The CDR3 is made up of 17 amino acids. The junction had 8 bases not matched to a gene; V was cut back by 5 bases and J by 1 base. CDR3 amino acids: CASSPGTGEPSGNTIYF. The CDR3 DNA reads as TGTGCCAGCAGTCCAGGGACAGGGGAGCCTTCTGGAAACACCATATATTTT.

The chain is built from TRBV30 and TRBJ2-7, with a tentative D call TRBD1 (5 bases). CDR3 length: 17 residues. V lost 4 bases to trimming and J lost 5 bases, with 27 bases between them. CDR1 is GTSNPN, CDR2 SVGIG, per germline (reference sequence). DNA of the CDR3: TGTGCCTGGACTCCACAATGGGGCCCTATTAGCAGGGACGAGCAGTACTTC. It translates to CAWTPQWGPISRDEQYF.

The chain carries TRBV5-1 and TRBJ1-4; 9 nucleotides line up with TRBD1. The length of the CDR3 is 14 residues. CDR1 is SGHRS and CDR2 is YFSETQ in the germline V gene. V shed 1 base, J shed 6 bases, and the junction held 1 base outside the gene matches. CDR3 DNA sequence: TGCGCCAGCAGCTTGAGGACAGGGGATGAAAAACTGTTTTTT. Protein: CASSLRTGDEKLFF. Full variable domain (missing parts from reference TRBV5-1 and TRBJ1-4): KAGVTQTPRYLIKTRGQQVTLSCSPISGHRSVSWYQQTPGQGLQFLFEYFSETQRNKGNFPGRFSGRQFSNSRSEMNVSTLELGDSALYLCASSLRTGDEKLFFGSGTQLSVL.

The chain couples TRBV7-9 to TRBJ1-2, with 8 bases that match TRBD1. With 1 base clipped from V and 2 bases from J, the junction kept 3 bases outside the gene matches. Germline loops: CDR1 SEHNR, CDR2 FQNEAQ (reference sequence). The CDR3 loop spans 15 amino acids. The CDR3 reads CASSLGQGRNYGYTF. In nucleotides, the CDR3 is TGTGCCAGCAGCTTAGGACAGGGGAGGAACTATGGCTACACCTTC.

The CDR3 nucleotides read TGTGCCAGCAACTCGCTAGCAGGGGAGCTGTTTTTT. Residues: CASNSLAGELFF. V is TRBV5-4 and J is TRBJ2-2; weak D call: TRBD2 (5 bases). The CDR3 sequence is 12 residues long. Trimming pared 6 bases from V and 8 bases from J, leaving 11 bases between. Germline V CDR1 and CDR2: SGHNT, YYREEE (reference sequence).

About this clonotype itself: Being one base from a much bigger clone, this may be a read error. DNA for the CDR3: TGCAGCGCCGCGGACAGGGCCGGGAATGGCTACACCTTC. Translated, it gives CSAADRAGNGYTF. The chain carries TRBV29-1 and TRBJ1-2, with 8 nucleotides matching TRBD1. Germline CDR1 SQVTM, CDR2 ANQGSEA. The length of the CDR3 is 13 residues. V lost 7 bases and J lost 6; bases outside the gene matches: 10. Drawing the rest from reference TRBV29-1 and TRBJ1-2, the complete variable domain is SAVISQKPSRDICQRGTSLTIQCQVDSQVTMMFWYRQQPGQSLTLIATANQGSEATYESGFVIDKFPISRPNLTFSTLTVSNMSPEDSSIYLCSAADRAGNGYTFGSGTRLTVV.

The chain is built from TRBV6-6 and TRBJ1-1; D remains ambiguous. Trimming pared 2 bases from V and 11 bases from J, leaving 15 bases between. In germline, CDR1 is MNHNY, CDR2 SVGAGI (reference sequence). The CDR3 is 13 residues long. Written as DNA, the CDR3 is TGTGCCAGCAGTTACGCTGGGGAGTCGGTGGCTTTCTTT. Its translation is CASSYAGESVAFF.

This clonotype is labeled as medium-sized. This chain uses TRBV11-1 with TRBJ2-7; TRBD1 aligns across 8 bases. The CDR3 length is 16 residues. Trimming at V came to 8 bases and at J to 3 bases, leaving 15 bases not matched to a gene. Germline CDR1 is SGHAT and CDR2 is FQDESV (reference sequence). The DNA of the CDR3 is TGTGCCAGCCATGACTATGGAGGACAGGGAAACTACGAGCAGTACTTC. This sequence encodes CASHDYGGQGNYEQYF.

CDR3 DNA: TGTGCCAGCAGCCTAGCCCCCGGGAAGGGGCAAGATACGCAGTATTTT. This gives the protein CASSLAPGKGQDTQYF. This chain links TRBV5-8 with TRBJ2-3; D may correspond to TRBD1 or TRBD2 (5 bases each). Trimming stripped 4 bases from V and 5 bases from J, with 20 bases between. Germline CDR1 reads SGHTS; CDR2 reads YDEGEE. The CDR3 extends over 16 amino acids.

The chain uses TRBV6-2 or TRBV6-3 and TRBJ2-1; TRBD2 agrees at 8 bases. V lost 8 bases to trimming and J lost 5 bases; unmatched junction nucleotides: 5. This CDR3 spans 13 amino acids. Germline values: CDR1 MNHEY, CDR2 SVGEGT. CDR3 in DNA: TGTGCCAGCTCCGGGACTAGTAACAATGAGCAGTTCTTC. It translates to CASSGTSNNEQFF.

The chain joins TRBV5-5 to TRBJ1-1, with D possibly matching TRBD1 (5 bases). There are 13 residues in the CDR3. Trimming pared 8 bases from V and 5 bases from J, leaving 16 bases between. Germline V gene sequence: CDR1 SGHKS, CDR2 YYEKEE (reference sequence). The CDR3 DNA is TGTGCCAGTCTTAGTCCGGGGGGGACTGAAGCTTTCTTT. It yields the protein CASLSPGGTEAFF.

This clonotype is medium-sized in the sample. The V gene is TRBV27, the J gene TRBJ2-2, with a possible D match to TRBD2 (6 bases). The CDR3 contains 12 residues. Germline lookup yields CDR1 MNHEY and CDR2 SMNVEV (reference sequence). With 6 bases removed from V and 8 bases from J, the gap between germline ends came to 10 bases. CDR3 DNA: TGTGCCAGCAGCATAGGGAGGGGGGAGCTGTTTTTT. It is translated as CASSIGRGELFF.

This clonotype showed up just a few times. The J gene is TRBJ1-1, the V gene TRBV20-1; D not certain. Germline V gives CDR1 DFQATT, CDR2 SNEGSKA (reference sequence). This CDR3 has 12 amino acids. V was clipped by 4 bases and J by 5 bases, with 11 bases between them. The CDR3 DNA reads TGCAGTGCTACGGAAGTGAGGACTGAAGCTTTCTTT. Its protein is CSATEVRTEAFF.

V gene TRBV5-6 combines with J gene TRBJ1-5; possible D gene TRBD1, 5 bases. Trimming stripped 5 bases from V and 0 bases from J, with 9 bases between. There are 14 residues in the CDR3. Germline V CDR1 and CDR2: SGHDT, YYEEEE. CDR3 loop: CASSIQGSNQPQHF. The CDR3 DNA is TGTGCCAGCAGTATTCAGGGTAGCAATCAGCCCCAGCATTTT.

The rearrangement uses TRBV18 and TRBJ1-2, with a tentative D call TRBD1 (5 bases). Trimming removed 2 bases from V and 2 bases from J, with 9 bases in between. The CDR3 spans 14 residues. Germline-derived CDR1 and CDR2 are KGHSH and LQKENI. CDR3 nucleotide sequence: TGTGCCAGCTCACCAGACAGTAACAACTATGGCTACACCTTC. This sequence encodes CASSPDSNNYGYTF.

This clonotype was counted a few times. This sequence joins TRBV30 and TRBJ2-6, with 7 bases matching TRBD2. Germline CDR1 and CDR2: GTSNPN and SVGIG (reference sequence). The CDR3 has 17 amino acids. The J segment lost 0 bases and the V segment lost 4 bases, leaving 9 bases of the junction unmatched. The CDR3 spells CAWKGGTPASGANVLTF. CDR3 coding DNA: TGTGCCTGGAAGGGAGGGACTCCCGCCTCTGGGGCCAACGTCCTGACTTTC.

The chain carries TRBV27 and TRBJ1-2, with a possible D match to TRBD1 (5 bases). The germline gives CDR1 MNHEY, CDR2 SMNVEV (reference sequence). CDR3 length equals 14 residues. The CDR3 DNA is TGTGTTAGCAGACCACTCGACAGTAACTATGGCTACACCTTC. Its protein is CVSRPLDSNYGYTF.

The chain joins TRBV6-2 or TRBV6-3 to TRBJ2-7; a weak D match, TRBD1 (5 bases). The CDR3 has 14 residues. Germline V gene sequence: CDR1 MNHEY, CDR2 SVGEGT. Trimming removed 6 bases at V and 4 bases at J, with 16 bases between. CDR3 amino acids: CASRPPADRYEQYF. DNA of the CDR3: TGTGCCAGCAGGCCCCCCGCCGACAGATACGAGCAGTACTTC.